These 20 T cell receptor beta chains came from one sample sequenced in a study of shared T cell receptors in the human thymus. Sequenced by immunoSEQ multiplex PCR; TCRdb stores in-frame clones only, minus some. The sample holds roughly 660,000 clones, 88% seen once. The same data also contributed to another study, on human thymus T cells.

Sequencing was carried out using thymocytes. These receptors were collected from a boy in the first two years of life with a congenital heart defect.

This clone has only a few counts. This chain uses TRBV5-8 with TRBJ1-3; maybe TRBD1 (6 bases). V was shortened by 1 base and J by 4 bases, with 9 bases between the two germline ends. The length of the CDR3 is 14 residues. Germline values: CDR1 SGHTS, CDR2 YDEGEE. CDR3 sequence: CASSLTGQGNTIYF. Here the CDR3 DNA reads TGTGCCAGCAGCTTGACAGGGCAAGGAAACACCATATATTTT.

The rearrangement uses TRBV12-5 and TRBJ1-2; 7 bases agree with TRBD1. V shed 5 bases and J 5 bases; nucleotides not matched to a gene: 29. From germline, CDR1 is LGHNT and CDR2 FRNRAP. This CDR3 spans 21 amino acids. CDR3 sequence (DNA): TGTGCTAGTGGTCCCTCCTCTGCGTTCGCGGGACAGAATCCCAGGTGGTATGGCTACACCTTC. Encoded protein: CASGPSSAFAGQNPRWYGYTF.

Only one count was recorded for this clone. V is TRBV5-4 and J is TRBJ2-7; a weak D match, TRBD2 (6 bases). V lost 4 bases to trimming and J lost 1 base, with 21 bases between them. CDR3 length equals 17 residues. From germline, CDR1 is SGHNT and CDR2 YYREEE (reference sequence). CDR3 sequence (DNA): TGTGCCAGCAGCACCACTCGGGGGATAGGTGATTCCTACGAGCAGTACTTC. Encoded protein: CASSTTRGIGDSYEQYF.

The chain combines TRBV5-1 with TRBJ2-1, with TRBD2 matching 8 bases. CDR1 SGHRS and CDR2 YFSETQ come from the germline V gene. V shed 7 bases, J shed 0 bases, and the junction held 9 bases outside the gene matches. The CDR3 length is 16 residues. In nucleotides, the CDR3 is TGCGCCAGCGACTCCGGACTAGCCCACTCCTACAATGAGCAGTTCTTC. Protein product: CASDSGLAHSYNEQFF.

The V and J genes are TRBV29-1 and TRBJ2-5; 8 bases map to TRBD2. The J call may be wrong; the DNA end is better matched by TRBJ2-7. The CDR3 spans 13 residues. Germline CDR1 reads SQVTM; CDR2 reads ANQGSEA. This chain's CDR3 is CSIRAAGVYEQYF. CDR3 DNA sequence: TGCAGCATTAGGGCAGCGGGAGTGTACGAGCAGTACTTC.

The J gene is TRBJ2-5, the V gene TRBV7-2; D not resolved. TRBJ2-7 explains the end of the DNA better; the J call may be wrong. The CDR3 is made up of 11 amino acids. CDR1 is SGHTA and CDR2 is FQGNSA in the germline V gene. The CDR3 region is CASSLEYEQYF. In DNA form, the CDR3 reads TGTGCCAGCAGCTTAGAGTACGAGCAGTACTTC.

There are a few counts of this clone. The chain couples TRBV7-9 to TRBJ2-5; 7 nucleotides match TRBD1. The CDR3 consists of 16 residues. V was clipped by 4 bases and J by 1 base; unmatched bases: 9. Germline V gene lookup returns CDR1 SEHNR and CDR2 FQNEAQ (reference sequence). The CDR3 loop is CASSSPVGQFQETQYF. Here the CDR3 DNA reads TGTGCCAGCAGCTCCCCCGTGGGACAGTTCCAAGAGACCCAGTACTTC.

This chain joins TRBV6-5 and TRBJ2-1, with 7 bases fitting TRBD2. The CDR3 is 15 amino acids. Germline values: CDR1 MNHEY, CDR2 SVGAGI. V was pared by 5 bases and J by 9 bases, with 13 bases of the junction left unmatched. CDR3 coding DNA: TGTGCCAGCAGTAGTAGGAGCGGGACGAGTCTTGAGCAGTTCTTC. Amino acid sequence: CASSSRSGTSLEQFF.

The rearrangement uses TRBV15 and TRBJ2-1; 12 bases line up with TRBD2. Unmatched junction bases numbered 3, after V lost 0 bases and J lost 3 bases. The CDR3 runs 17 residues. CDR1 is LNHNV and CDR2 is YYDKDF in the germline V gene (reference sequence). CDR3 DNA: TGTGCCACCAGCAGAGATCGGACTAGCGGGATCTACAATGAGCAGTTCTTC. It is translated as CATSRDRTSGIYNEQFF. Variable domain in full (rest from reference TRBV15 and TRBJ2-1): DAMVIQNPRYQVTQFGKPVTLSCSQTLNHNVMYWYQQKSSQAPKLLFHYYDKDFNNEADTPDNFQSRRPNTSFCFLDIRSPGLGDTAMYLCATSRDRTSGIYNEQFFGPGTRLTVL.

V and J are TRBV4-2 and TRBJ2-5, with 7 bases that match TRBD2. With V trimmed by 1 base and J by 4 bases, 12 bases remained unmatched. From germline, CDR1 is LGHNA and CDR2 YNFKEQ. This CDR3 spans 17 amino acids. CDR3 nucleotides: TGTGCCAGCAGCCAAGGTAAAAGTGGGGAGGGTCGAGAGACCCAGTACTTC. This encodes CASSQGKSGEGRETQYF.

V usage is TRBV4-2 and J usage is TRBJ2-3, with D possibly TRBD1 on 6 matching bases. The CDR3 loop spans 16 amino acids. V shed 3 bases and J shed 0 bases, with 13 bases lying between them. Per the germline V gene, CDR1 is LGHNA and CDR2 is YNFKEQ. The chain's CDR3 is CASSHRGSGSTDTQYF. CDR3 DNA sequence: TGTGCCAGCAGCCACAGGGGAAGTGGGAGCACAGATACGCAGTATTTT.

This clone showed up just once. The chain carries TRBV18 and TRBJ1-4, with D possibly matching TRBD1 (6 bases). CDR1 and CDR2 (germline): KGHSH, LQKENI. Trimming cost V 5 bases and J 5 bases, with 18 bases left between them. The CDR3 sequence is 16 residues long. For the CDR3, the DNA is TGTGCCAGCTCAGCGACACGGCAGGGGACGAATGAAAAACTGTTTTTT. Its protein product is CASSATRQGTNEKLFF.

The chain joins TRBV14 to TRBJ2-2; 10 bases line up with TRBD2. CDR1 and CDR2 (germline): SGHDN, FVKESK. The CDR3 is 19 amino acids. Trimming took 4 bases from V and 6 from J; bases not matched to a gene: 17. In nucleotides, the CDR3 is TGTGCCAGCAGCCGCCTGGGGACTAGCGATGGGGGTTTAGCCGGGGAGCTGTTTTTT. It yields the protein CASSRLGTSDGGLAGELFF. Filled out from reference TRBV14 and TRBJ2-2, the complete variable domain reads EAGVTQFPSHSVIEKGQTVTLRCDPISGHDNLYWYRRVMGKEIKFLLHFVKESKQDESGMPNNRFLAERTGGTYSTLKVQPAELEDSGVYFCASSRLGTSDGGLAGELFFGEGSRLTVL.

The chain links TRBV2 to TRBJ1-2, with a possible D match to TRBD1 (5 bases). Germline V gene data show CDR1 as SNHLY and CDR2 as FYNNEI. The CDR3 spans 13 residues. The V and J ends lost 3 bases and 1 base respectively, with 6 bases between them. The CDR3 sequence is CASSEDINYGYTF. CDR3 nucleotide sequence: TGTGCCAGCAGTGAGGACATTAACTATGGCTACACCTTC.

V is TRBV2 and J is TRBJ2-3; 10 nucleotides line up with TRBD2. Trimming at V came to 8 bases and at J to 6 bases, leaving 11 bases not matched to a gene. This CDR3 is built from 15 residues. Germline CDR1 SNHLY, CDR2 FYNNEI. The CDR3 DNA sequence: TGTGCCAGCGGATACAAGCGGGAGGGCGCGGATACGCAGTATTTT. Translating it yields CASGYKREGADTQYF.

The chain uses TRBV9 and TRBJ2-5; 12 bases line up with TRBD2. With V trimmed by 4 bases and J by 5 bases, 12 bases remained unmatched. The CDR3 sequence is 17 residues long. Germline CDR1 is SGDLS and CDR2 is YYNGEE. The CDR3 coding sequence is TGTGCCAGCAGCTTCCTCCCTAGCGGGAGGGGGAGGGAGACCCAGTACTTC. This gives the protein CASSFLPSGRGRETQYF.

The CDR3 loop is CASSIYRGEQFF. The DNA for the CDR3 is TGTGCCAGCAGCATATACAGGGGCGAGCAGTTCTTC. The rearrangement uses TRBV5-6 and TRBJ2-1; 7 bases agree with TRBD1. The CDR3 runs 12 residues. The germline gives CDR1 SGHDT, CDR2 YYEEEE. The V and J ends lost 4 bases and 10 bases, in that order; junction bases with no gene match: 5.

The genes are TRBV5-1 and TRBJ2-2, with 8 bases aligning to TRBD2. The CDR3 extends over 19 amino acids. Germline CDR1 is SGHRS and CDR2 is YFSETQ. After removal of 1 base from V and 2 bases from J, the junction contained 13 bases not matched to a gene. The CDR3 protein is CASSLWQSTSGDNTGELFF. The CDR3 DNA sequence: TGCGCCAGCAGCTTGTGGCAGTCTACTAGCGGAGACAACACCGGGGAGCTGTTTTTT.

The genes are TRBV6-5 and TRBJ2-1, with 8 bases lining up with TRBD1. The CDR3 totals 15 residues. Trimming at V came to 5 bases and at J to 1 base, leaving 4 bases not matched to a gene. The germline gives CDR1 MNHEY, CDR2 SVGAGI. CDR3 residues: CASSRTGGSYNEQFF. Written as DNA, the CDR3 is TGTGCCAGCAGTCGAACAGGGGGGTCCTACAATGAGCAGTTCTTC.

Worth noting for this clone: Other DNA sequences in the same sample also yield this CDR3. CDR3 nucleotide sequence: TGTGCCAGCAGTTTAACTAGCGGGAGGGCCTACGAGCAGTACTTC. Its translation: CASSLTSGRAYEQYF. The chain combines TRBV27 with TRBJ2-7; 13 bases line up with TRBD2. The CDR3 loop spans 15 amino acids. Losses at the gene ends were 2 bases for V and 2 bases for J; bases not matched to a gene: 0. Germline lookup yields CDR1 MNHEY and CDR2 SMNVEV (reference sequence).